The entry below describes one T cell receptor (beta chain). Allocation to cohorts depended on clinical history reported by the participants. Methods used by the authors: How many nucleated cells were present was estimated from reference gene primer amplification. Profiled with immunoSEQ multiplex PCR; TCRdb holds only in-frame clones, not every one. The V and J calls and the clone size are those of that table, but D and trimming were determined from the DNA. The data contain 200,000 to 250,000 clones, 70% to 90% of them singletons. This entry belongs to a study of blood T cell repertoires in COVID-19. Study-level information: The cDNA or gDNA used as material had been derived from T cells, B-cell-depleted T cells, or PBMCs.

Germline lookup yields CDR1 SGDLS and CDR2 YYNGEE. Trimming stripped 2 bases from V and 7 bases from J, with 19 bases between. This CDR3 region has 16 residues. This TCR was recovered from a young man with acute COVID-19. The chain links TRBV9 to TRBJ2-1; D may be TRBD2 (7 bases). The sequencing input was PBMCs or T cells enriched from blood (not recorded which). CDR3 loop: CASSVQVGGQYNEQFF. The CDR3 DNA reads as TGTGCCAGCAGCGTTCAAGTGGGGGGGCAATATAATGAGCAGTTCTTC.